This TCR beta chain stems from a study of CD8 T cells in Susac syndrome. Sequencing of TCR beta was undertaken in CD8+ and CD4+ T cells derived from blood. The CD8+ and CD4+ T cells were isolated magnetically using a negative isolation approach, whereas the TEMRA cells were enriched by FACS. The CDR3 is 14 amino acids. V lost 6 bases to trimming and J lost 0 bases; unmatched junction nucleotides: 5. The germline CDR1 and CDR2 sequences are GTSNPN and SVGIG (reference sequence). With random hexamers, roughly 0.45 to 1 ug RNA was reverse transcribed. Multiplex PCR with immunoSEQ amplified the TCR beta CDR3 across 54 Vbeta and 13 Jbeta. Each CDR3 protein gets one entry after TCRdb re-called the immunoSEQ multiplex PCR reads with MiXCR. The repertoire holds roughly 170,000 distinct CDR3 sequences, with about 93% as singletons.

This sequence was found in a human donor with multiple sclerosis. Material: CD4+ T cells from PBMCs. The rearrangement joins TRBV30 to TRBJ2-1; the match to TRBD1 covers 7 bases. The CDR3 here is CACSRGFSYNEQFF. CDR3 DNA: TGTGCCTGTAGCAGGGGGTTCTCCTACAATGAGCAGTTCTTC.